This TCR beta chain derives from a study of CD8 T cells in Susac syndrome. An input of roughly 0.5 to 1 ug of RNA was subjected to reverse transcription using random hexamers. TCRdb ran MiXCR on the immunoSEQ multiplex PCR reads and lists one entry per CDR3 protein. The table records tens of thousands of distinct CDR3 sequences, 95% to 96% of them present only once. From germline, CDR1 is ENHRY and CDR2 SYGVKD. V was clipped by 4 bases and J by 0 bases; unmatched bases: 6. The CDR3 totals 15 residues. The V and J genes are TRBV10-3 and TRBJ2-7; 7 nucleotides align to TRBD1. This receptor was obtained from a human donor with Susac syndrome. Material for sequencing was CD8+ T cells from PBMCs. CDR3 sequence reads: CAISASGTDSYEQYF. CDR3 nucleotides: TGTGCCATCAGTGCTTCCGGGACAGACTCCTACGAGCAGTACTTC.